Sequencing of this T cell receptor beta chain was carried out in a study of Ad26.COV2.S vaccination and SARS-CoV-2 variants (dated by TCRdb to about 2021). Regarding the complete study: Donors in the vaccine arm were drawn from COV1001, a multicentre, randomized, double-blind, placebo-controlled phase I-IIa trial testing Ad26.COV2.S in healthy adults. Throughout the experiments and outcome assessment, investigators stayed blinded to trial group allocation. Participants in the trial were split at random into five groups of five each, receiving low-dose or high-dose Ad26.COV2.S once or twice, or else placebo on both occasions. TCRbeta repertoire sequencing served as the tool for gauging how specific and how broad the SARS-CoV-2-reactive T cell receptors were following Ad26.COV2.S vaccination. A total of 32 samples were included in the TCR-sequenced set, comprising 19 Ad26.COV2.S vaccine recipients, 5 placebo recipients and 8 SARS-CoV-2 convalescent individuals. Ad26.COV2.S was given intramuscularly at 5x10^10 or 1x10^11 viral particles, as a single shot or as two shots 56 days apart. General conclusions and limits of the study: Substantial breadth of spike-specific CD8+ and CD4+ T cell responses was reported after vaccination. The study was not powered for comparison of responses between vaccine doses or regimens. According to the authors, total T cell responses may have been underestimated by the TCR breadth and depth analyses. Spike-specific TCR breadth was higher in Ad26.COV2.S recipients than in placebo recipients (P = 0.0014). Vaccine and placebo recipients had comparable non-spike TCR breadth, which fits with the vaccine containing only spike.

The immunoSEQ Assay was used to sequence TCRbeta CDR3 regions. After extraction, genomic DNA underwent amplification by bias-controlled multiplex PCR, followed by high-throughput sequencing. As for the authors' bioinformatics: To quantify the absolute abundance of every unique TCRbeta CDR3 region, sequences were collapsed and filtered. Usable DNA was measured by amplifying reference genes present in all nucleated cells, and TCRbeta template counts were normalized to that usable DNA to estimate T cell fraction. Repertoire TCRs were annotated as SARS-CoV-2-specific when V gene, CDR3 amino acid sequence and J gene were exactly matched to a known reactive TCR set. The reference SARS-CoV-2 TCR set came from MIRA and was filtered for enrichment in COVID-19-positive ImmuneCODE repertoires, removing public or cross-reactive TCRs. Using the MIRA antigens, annotated TCRs were further analysed by specific ORF or by position within an ORF. Depth was the summed frequency of annotated unique rearrangements, while breadth was defined as annotated unique rearrangements over total unique productive rearrangements. Two-sided Wilcoxon rank-sum tests were used to compare TCR breadth between groups. Here the immuneACCESS table is served through TCRdb, limited to in-frame sequences with V and J called. Missing clones are a known gap in these copies; in checked studies unresolved V genes cover under half, and the rest lacks a known reason. The DNA was the basis for D and trimming; V, J and clone size are from that table. The sample data list roughly 700,000 clones, and around 90% of these were observed just once. The ten most abundant clones make up approximately 1.5% of the sample.

The treatment or condition label here, explained by the study, means: around 19 received Ad26.COV2.S at low or high dose, single or two shots; five or six received placebo; per-sample allocation not given. Repertoires of vaccine and placebo recipients were sequenced from samples taken on day 63 after the first injection. Cohort 1b enrolled about two dozen adults aged 18-55 years at a single site in Boston, USA, between 29 July and 7 August 2020. Ad26.COV2.S was a replication-incompetent adenovirus type 26 vector expressing a prefusion-stabilized SARS-CoV-2 spike protein from the original Wuhan strain. This clone was picked up one time. There is no known antigen for this receptor. Base-call qualities are not available, and no considerably larger clone is one nucleotide away. The junction shows trimming of 1 base on V and 4 bases on J, plus 7 bases between the germline ends. The CDR3 has 13 amino acids, counting the end cysteine and phenylalanine. Only the CDR3 portion is preserved as DNA: 39 bases, with reading frame beginning at the first base.

The sequences come from peripheral blood, collected in a trial of Ad26.COV2.S vaccine versus placebo. Recombination connected TRBV12-3 or TRBV12-4 to TRBJ2-5; D gene: possibly TRBD1, on 6 matching bases. This receptor was obtained from a person aged 18-65 years who received the Ad26.COV2.S COVID-19 vaccine or a placebo. The CDR3 reads CASSLGTAETQYF. The bases read TGTGCCAGCAGTTTAGGGACAGCAGAGACCCAGTACTTC.